By frequency, the clone carrying this T cell receptor beta chain registers medium-sized (0.01 to 0.1%). As yet, its antigen is unknown. Some 39,000 genome equivalents of blood DNA were amplified for TRB. CDR3 length: 14 amino acids. The V gene's germline CDR1 is SEHNR and CDR2 FQNEAQ (reference sequence). One tube held mixed TRB-A and TRB-B primer pools for touch-down PCR. TCRdb re-called the multiplex PCR reads and catalogs CDR3 proteins one per entry, DNA excluded. This sample's table has under 3,500 distinct CDR3 sequences. This record comes from a study of T cell clusters in autoimmune cytopenias. General observations from the study: Exclusive TRB clusters were approximately 3-fold more numerous in healthy donors than in active autoimmune hepatitis. TRB repertoire shifts in secondary cytopenia and chronic lymphocytic leukemia mostly reflected lymphoma, not autoimmunity.

The genes are TRBV7-9 and TRBJ1-6. The sequence came from a human donor with an autoimmune cytopenia or autoimmune hepatitis (not recorded which). The sample taken for sequencing was peripheral blood. The CDR3 here is CASSPSWVISPLHF.